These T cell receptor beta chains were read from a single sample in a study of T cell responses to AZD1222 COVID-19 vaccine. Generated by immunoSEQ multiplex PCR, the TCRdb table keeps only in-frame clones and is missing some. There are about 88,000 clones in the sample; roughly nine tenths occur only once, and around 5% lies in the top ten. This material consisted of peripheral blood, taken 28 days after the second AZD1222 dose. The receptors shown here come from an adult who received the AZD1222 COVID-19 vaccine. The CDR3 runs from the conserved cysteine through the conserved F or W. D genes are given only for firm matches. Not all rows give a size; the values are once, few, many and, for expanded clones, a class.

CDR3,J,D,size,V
CASRKGENEKLFF,TRBJ1-4,-,-,TRBV7-9
CASSDTSGGTDTQYF,TRBJ2-3,TRBD2,-,TRBV10-1
CASRTGYNEQFF,TRBJ2-1,-,few,TRBV7-9
CASSSMGEYTYEQYF,TRBJ2-7,-,-,TRBV7-9
CASSPDINYGYTF,TRBJ1-2,-,-,TRBV5-4
CASSKRGQPQHF,TRBJ1-5,-,-,TRBV6-5
CASSRPRGRLNTEAFF,TRBJ1-1,TRBD1,-,TRBV7-8
CASSYEGLHGYTF,TRBJ1-2,-,-,TRBV6-5
CASSWTEDTEAFF,TRBJ1-1,-,few,TRBV27
CASSQDGTSGANVLTF,TRBJ2-6,-,-,TRBV4-2
CASSPLRQTRPNYGYTF,TRBJ1-2,-,-,TRBV18
CASSADDAQETQYF,TRBJ2-5,-,-,TRBV5-1
CAISESSGVGYTF,TRBJ1-2,-,-,TRBV10-3
CASSAPGTGRDTEAFF,TRBJ1-1,TRBD1,-,TRBV11-2
CASSVGWATNEKLFF,TRBJ1-4,-,-,TRBV9
CASSYAGGRVGEQYF,TRBJ2-7,TRBD2,once,TRBV28
CASREGQGSNQPQHF,TRBJ1-5,TRBD1,once,TRBV5-5
CASSLIMDEQFF,TRBJ2-1,-,-,TRBV12-3/TRBV12-4
CASRNRIPQINTGELFF,TRBJ2-2,-,-,TRBV7-8
CASSAAGSYEQYF,TRBJ2-7,-,few,TRBV2
CAWSLTSGDIADTQYF,TRBJ2-3,TRBD2,-,TRBV30
CASSAGQSYGYTF,TRBJ1-2,-,-,TRBV5-1
CASSLWVPLTVISPNSNYGYTF,TRBJ1-2,-,-,TRBV7-3
CASSQDRALTAYEQYF,TRBJ2-7,-,-,TRBV3-1/TRBV3-2
CASSWGRNYGYTF,TRBJ1-2,-,few,TRBV25-1
CASSELGGRWGQGYEQYF,TRBJ2-7,TRBD1,-,TRBV6-1
CAWSVLSRGVYTF,TRBJ1-2,-,once,TRBV30
CATTGGLSEKLFF,TRBJ1-4,TRBD1,-,TRBV10-3
CASSLRTSGYTF,TRBJ1-2,-,-,TRBV23-1
CASSLPQGQHFGNTIYF,TRBJ1-3,TRBD1,-,TRBV7-8
CASSPGTRGNTIYF,TRBJ1-3,-,-,TRBV18
CASSQSRQLIETQYF,TRBJ2-5,-,once,TRBV16
CASSPRTSGSYNEQFF,TRBJ2-1,TRBD2,-,TRBV11-2
CAWSAQILGPLHF,TRBJ1-6,-,-,TRBV30
CASSQGGQVYGYTF,TRBJ1-2,TRBD1,-,TRBV3-1/TRBV3-2
CASSLAGDQETQYF,TRBJ2-5,TRBD2,-,TRBV5-4
CASSKRPSLTSLYEQYF,TRBJ2-7,-,-,TRBV19
CASSLVVGATEAFF,TRBJ1-1,-,-,TRBV7-8
CASSPTGRPGNTIYF,TRBJ1-3,TRBD1,-,TRBV19
CASSSEGKLFF,TRBJ1-4,-,-,TRBV7-9
CASSPGPNTEAFF,TRBJ1-1,-,-,TRBV18
CARSLTGGTDTQYF,TRBJ2-3,TRBD1,-,TRBV5-3
CASSPATSGGRGSYNEQFF,TRBJ2-1,TRBD2,few,TRBV7-3
CASSLDSGGSTDTQYF,TRBJ2-3,TRBD2,-,TRBV5-1
CASKRQLTDTQYF,TRBJ2-3,-,-,TRBV2
CSVTGNTEAFF,TRBJ1-1,-,-,TRBV20-1
CASSPGGAQYF,TRBJ2-3,-,-,TRBV18
CASSPPLSGYTF,TRBJ1-2,-,-,TRBV11-2
CASTDRDSNQPQHF,TRBJ1-5,-,-,TRBV2
CASSLRSGSVNTEAFF,TRBJ1-1,-,once,TRBV7-6
CASRPPQGGSPLHF,TRBJ1-6,TRBD1,-,TRBV27
CASSQDLTSGRGGELFF,TRBJ2-2,TRBD2,few,TRBV3-1/TRBV3-2
CASSESGTGGEKLFF,TRBJ1-4,TRBD1,few,TRBV25-1